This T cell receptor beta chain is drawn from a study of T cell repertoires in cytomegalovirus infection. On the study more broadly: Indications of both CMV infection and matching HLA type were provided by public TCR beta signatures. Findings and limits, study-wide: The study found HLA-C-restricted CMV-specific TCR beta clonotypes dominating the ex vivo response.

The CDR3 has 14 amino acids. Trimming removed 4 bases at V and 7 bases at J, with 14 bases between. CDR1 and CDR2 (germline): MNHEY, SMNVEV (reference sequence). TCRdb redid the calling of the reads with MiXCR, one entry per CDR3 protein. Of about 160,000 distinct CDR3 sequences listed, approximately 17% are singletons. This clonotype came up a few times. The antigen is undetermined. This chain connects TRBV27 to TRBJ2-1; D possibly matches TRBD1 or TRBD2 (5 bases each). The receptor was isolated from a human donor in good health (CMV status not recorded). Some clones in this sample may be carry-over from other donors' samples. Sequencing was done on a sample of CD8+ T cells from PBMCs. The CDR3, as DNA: TGTGCCAGCAGTTATAACCCCGAGGGGAATGAGCAGTTCTTC. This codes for CASSYNPEGNEQFF.